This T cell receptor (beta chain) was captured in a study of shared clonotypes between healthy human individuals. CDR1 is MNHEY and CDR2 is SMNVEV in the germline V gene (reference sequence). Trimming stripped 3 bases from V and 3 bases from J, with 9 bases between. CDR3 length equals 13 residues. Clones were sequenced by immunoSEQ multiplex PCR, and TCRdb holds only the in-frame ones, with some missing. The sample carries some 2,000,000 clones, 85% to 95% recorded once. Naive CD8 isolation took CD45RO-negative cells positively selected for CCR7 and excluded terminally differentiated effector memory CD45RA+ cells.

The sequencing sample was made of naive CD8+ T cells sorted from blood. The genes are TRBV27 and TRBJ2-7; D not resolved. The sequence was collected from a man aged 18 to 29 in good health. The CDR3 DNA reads TGTGCCAGCAGTTTCGGGTACCACTACGAGCAGTACTTC. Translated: CASSFGYHYEQYF.